These 24 T cell receptor beta chains were all obtained from the same sample, sequenced in a study of blood T cell repertoires in COVID-19. Generated by immunoSEQ multiplex PCR, the TCRdb table keeps only in-frame clones and is missing some. The sample has 200,000 to 250,000 clones, approximately 78% seen once. Sequenced: peripheral blood. All receptors derive from a woman older than 75 with COVID-19, enrolled during active disease.

The chain combines TRBV28 with TRBJ1-2; 12 bases line up with TRBD1. The CDR3 spans 15 residues. Germline CDR1 reads MDHEN; CDR2 reads SYDVKM. V shed 5 bases and J 8 bases; nucleotides not matched to a gene: 9. The CDR3 region has the DNA TGTGCCAGCAGTAGGGGGACAGGGGGCGCGTGGGGCTACACCTTC. Amino acids: CASSRGTGGAWGYTF.

V usage is TRBV5-1 and J usage is TRBJ1-2; TRBD1 matches at 11 bases. The CDR3 runs 16 residues. Germline CDR1 is SGHRS and CDR2 is YFSETQ. V trimming: 7 bases; J trimming: 2 bases; junction bases outside the gene matches: 10. CDR3 loop: CASATVRDRGNYGYTF. DNA of the CDR3: TGCGCCAGCGCCACCGTCCGGGACAGGGGGAACTATGGCTACACCTTC.

The rearrangement uses TRBV7-2 and TRBJ2-5, with D possibly TRBD2 on 6 matching bases. Between the trimmed V and J ends, which lost 5 bases and 4 bases, there was a span of 14 bases. The CDR3 has 14 amino acids. In germline, CDR1 is SGHTA, CDR2 FQGNSA. CDR3 residues: CASSASVGGETQYF. The DNA of the CDR3 is TGTGCCAGCAGCGCCTCTGTGGGGGGAGAGACCCAGTACTTC.

The rearrangement links TRBV5-1 to TRBJ2-6; D not certain. V was shortened by 0 bases and J by 2 bases, with 6 bases between the two germline ends. This CDR3 region has 15 residues. Per the germline V gene, CDR1 is SGHRS and CDR2 is YFSETQ. CDR3 region: CASSLELPGANVLTF. The CDR3, as DNA: TGCGCCAGCAGCTTGGAGCTTCCTGGGGCCAACGTCCTGACTTTC.

Comment on this clone: Other nucleotide sequences in the sample specify the same CDR3. This rearrangement joins TRBV6-5 to TRBJ1-1, with D perhaps TRBD1 (6 bases). V was shortened by 7 bases and J by 1 base, with 10 bases between the two germline ends. Per germline, CDR1 MNHEY and CDR2 SVGAGI. The CDR3 has 13 amino acids. As DNA, the CDR3 is TGTGCCAGCACCCTGACAGGGAACACTGAAGCTTTCTTT. Amino acids: CASTLTGNTEAFF.

The chain uses TRBV27 and TRBJ2-2; possibly TRBD2 for D (5 bases). Germline-derived CDR1 and CDR2 are MNHEY and SMNVEV (reference sequence). The V gene lost 0 bases and the J gene lost 4 bases, with 9 bases spanning the gap. The CDR3 runs 15 residues. CDR3 coding DNA: TGTGCCAGCAGTTTATCGAGGGTCACCACCGGGGAGCTGTTTTTT. It is translated as CASSLSRVTTGELFF.

The V gene is TRBV12-3 or TRBV12-4, the J gene TRBJ1-2; TRBD1 might be the D (6 bases). The CDR3 totals 13 residues. V was shortened by 5 bases and J by 4 bases, with 11 bases between the two germline ends. The CDR3 here is CASSNRDTYGYTF. The DNA of the CDR3 is TGTGCCAGCAGTAATAGGGACACCTATGGCTACACCTTC.

The chain employs TRBV5-1 and TRBJ1-1; D uncertain. Germline CDR1 reads SGHRS; CDR2 reads YFSETQ. The CDR3 spans 13 residues. Between the trimmed V and J ends, which lost 0 bases and 1 base, there was a span of 4 bases. In DNA, the CDR3 is TGCGCCAGCAGCTTGGAGCCGAACACTGAAGCTTTCTTT. Its translation: CASSLEPNTEAFF.

The chain carries TRBV6-5 and TRBJ1-6; a weak D match, TRBD1 (5 bases). This CDR3 comprises 14 residues. The V and J ends lost 6 bases and 7 bases respectively, with 13 bases between them. The germline V gene encodes CDR1 MNHEY and CDR2 SVGAGI. The CDR3 coding sequence is TGTGCCAGCAGGGGGACGGGAGTAAATTCACCCCTCCACTTT. Amino acids: CASRGTGVNSPLHF.

This clone appeared once. CDR3 nucleotide sequence: TGTGCCAGCAGCTTGGCTAGGACAGGGGGTTTCTATGGCTACACCTTC. Protein product: CASSLARTGGFYGYTF. The chain employs TRBV5-8 and TRBJ1-2; TRBD1 agrees at 10 bases. Germline V gives CDR1 SGHTS, CDR2 YDEGEE. The CDR3 runs 16 residues. V gave up 0 bases and J gave up 4 bases; unmatched junction bases: 6.

The chain recombines TRBV19 with TRBJ1-5; D remains unclear. Per the germline V gene, CDR1 is LNHDA and CDR2 is SQIVND (reference sequence). The CDR3 spans 16 residues. The V end lost 5 bases, the J end lost 0 bases, and 14 bases lay between the germline ends. DNA for the CDR3: TGTGCCAGTAGTGCCGGGGTGGGCTATAGCAATCAGCCCCAGCATTTT. Its protein is CASSAGVGYSNQPQHF.

The chain is built from TRBV9 and TRBJ1-3; 8 bases fit TRBD1. Losses at the gene ends were 4 bases for V and 2 bases for J; bases not matched to a gene: 8. CDR1 and CDR2 from the germline V gene are SGDLS and YYNGEE. This CDR3 region has 16 residues. Written as DNA, the CDR3 is TGTGCCAGCAGCCCCCGGACAGGGAACCCTGGAAACACCATATATTTT. Translating gives CASSPRTGNPGNTIYF.

The J gene is TRBJ2-3, the V gene TRBV19; the D is unclear. V was pared by 8 bases and J by 0 bases, with 9 bases between. The length of the CDR3 is 13 residues. Looked up from germline, CDR1 is LNHDA and CDR2 is SQIVND (reference sequence). CDR3 sequence: CASGDGSTDTQYF. The CDR3 DNA reads TGTGCCAGTGGAGACGGGAGCACAGATACGCAGTATTTT.

This sequence joins TRBV19 and TRBJ2-1; 9 nucleotides line up with TRBD1. The V gene end was trimmed by 3 bases and the J gene end by 9 bases; junction bases not matched to a gene: 9. The germline V gene encodes CDR1 LNHDA and CDR2 SQIVND (reference sequence). The CDR3 sequence is 15 residues long. CDR3 residues: CASSMVGTGRGEQFF. In DNA form, the CDR3 reads TGTGCCAGTAGTATGGTGGGGACAGGGAGGGGTGAGCAGTTCTTC.

This clone was seen a handful of times. The rearrangement joins TRBV18 to TRBJ2-3; 7 bases are shared with TRBD2. Germline V CDR1 and CDR2: KGHSH, LQKENI. The CDR3 runs 16 residues. V gave up 0 bases and J gave up 6 bases; unmatched junction bases: 9. This chain's CDR3 is CASSPPVRGVEDTQYF. CDR3 coding DNA: TGTGCCAGCTCACCACCGGTACGGGGGGTCGAGGATACGCAGTATTTT.

The chain has TRBV7-9 and TRBJ1-6; D unclear. Trimming left V 1 base short and J 2 bases short, with 12 bases between. In germline, CDR1 is SEHNR, CDR2 FQNEAQ (reference sequence). The CDR3 has 17 residues. CDR3 in amino acids: CASSLGPGEPYNSPLHF. The DNA for the CDR3 is TGTGCCAGCAGCTTAGGCCCAGGTGAACCCTATAATTCACCCCTCCACTTT.

The chain joins TRBV3-1 (or the pseudogene TRBV3-2) to TRBJ1-1, with D possibly matching TRBD1 (6 bases). Trimming took off 1 base at V and 3 bases at J, with 9 bases between the two ends. CDR3 length equals 14 residues. Germline V lookup: CDR1 LGHDT, CDR2 YNNKEL (reference sequence). The CDR3 DNA follows: TGTGCCAGCAGCCAAGTGGGGGCGGACACTGAAGCTTTCTTT. It specifies CASSQVGADTEAFF.

The chain combines TRBV20-1 with TRBJ1-2; D may be TRBD1 (6 bases). Germline V gives CDR1 DFQATT, CDR2 SNEGSKA (reference sequence). This CDR3 comprises 12 residues. Trimming took 3 bases from V and 6 from J, leaving 11 bases between them. The CDR3 nucleotides are TGCAGTGCTAGTCCGGGGGGGCATGGCTACACCTTC. Its protein product is CSASPGGHGYTF.

This clone turned up a few times. The V gene is TRBV15, the J gene TRBJ2-2; D is perhaps TRBD1 (5 bases). V lost 5 bases and J 3 bases, leaving 7 bases between the germline ends. The germline V gene encodes CDR1 LNHNV and CDR2 YYDKDF (reference sequence). The CDR3 has 13 amino acids. The CDR3 region is CATSPRDTGELFF. CDR3 in DNA: TGTGCCACCAGCCCCAGGGACACCGGGGAGCTGTTTTTT.

There are a few counts of this clone. The J gene is TRBJ1-1, the V gene TRBV18; D uncertain. The CDR3 contains 14 residues. V was cut by 6 bases and J by 1 base, with 12 bases left in between. Germline loops: CDR1 KGHSH, CDR2 LQKENI. The CDR3 is CASSLFQENTEAFF. The CDR3, as DNA: TGTGCCAGCTCGCTATTTCAGGAGAACACTGAAGCTTTCTTT.

V usage is TRBV25-1 and J usage is TRBJ2-7; 12 bases match TRBD2. V lost 5 bases and J lost 3; bases outside the gene matches: 5. This CDR3 region has 15 residues. Germline V lookup: CDR1 MGHDK, CDR2 SYGVNS. This CDR3 reads CASSPPGLAGYEQYF. The CDR3 DNA reads as TGTGCCAGCAGTCCGCCGGGACTAGCGGGCTACGAGCAGTACTTC.

The V and J genes are TRBV5-6 and TRBJ1-5; D may be TRBD1 (6 bases). V was clipped by 0 bases and J by 6 bases, with 13 bases between them. Germline CDR1 reads SGHDT; CDR2 reads YYEEEE. The CDR3 is 15 residues long. CDR3 nucleotide sequence: TGTGCCAGCAGCTTGGGACAGGTAAGGGGTCAGCCCCAGCATTTT. It specifies CASSLGQVRGQPQHF. The full variable domain, in which reference TRBV5-6 and TRBJ1-5 provide the parts outside the CDR3, is DAGVTQSPTHLIKTRGQQVTLRCSPKSGHDTVSWYQQALGQGPQFIFQYYEEEERQRGNFPDRFSGHQFPNYSSELNVNALLLGDSALYLCASSLGQVRGQPQHFGDGTRLSIL.

The V gene is TRBV5-1, the J gene TRBJ1-2, with a weak D call TRBD1 (5 bases). CDR3 length: 14 amino acids. Per the germline V gene, CDR1 is SGHRS and CDR2 is YFSETQ. Trimming shortened V by 4 bases and J by 0 bases, and 10 bases separated the two germline ends. The CDR3 coding sequence is TGCGCCAGCAGCCCTGGGGGGGCTAACTATGGCTACACCTTC. Translation gives CASSPGGANYGYTF.

The chain recombines TRBV18 with TRBJ1-5; TRBD1 matches 7 bases. V gave up 1 base and J gave up 4 bases; unmatched junction bases: 4. The CDR3 spans 15 residues. Germline-derived CDR1 and CDR2 are KGHSH and LQKENI. CDR3 bases: TGTGCCAGCTCACCACAGACAGGGAATAATCAGCCCCAGCATTTT. Translation gives CASSPQTGNNQPQHF.